These 19 T cell receptor beta chains came from one sample sequenced in a study of blood T cell repertoires in COVID-19 (dated by TCRdb to the early 2020s). The method behind the library was the immunoSEQ multiplex PCR assay. TCRdb mirrors the immuneACCESS table, restricted to in-frame sequences. Some clones are absent from its copies; in checked studies, under half trace to an unresolved V gene, and the reason for the others is unknown. The sample yields around 160,000 clones; roughly 82% were counted once. In total, the top ten clones hold around 15% of the sample. The material sequenced was peripheral blood. These receptors originate from a human donor with acute or convalescent COVID-19. The donor label of this sample is uncertain.

This chain joins TRBV7-2 and TRBJ2-3, with D perhaps matching TRBD1 (6 bases). The CDR3 contains 14 residues. V shed 5 bases and J shed 2 bases, with 11 bases lying between them. Germline CDR1 and CDR2: SGHTA and FQGNSA. CDR3 amino acids: CASSPGTYTDTQYF. The CDR3 DNA is TGTGCCAGCAGCCCGGGGACATACACAGATACGCAGTATTTT.

V and J are TRBV5-6 and TRBJ2-2, with TRBD1 matching over 9 bases. Germline CDR1 reads SGHDT; CDR2 reads YYEEEE. CDR3 length equals 15 residues. The V gene end was trimmed by 3 bases and the J gene end by 6 bases; junction bases not matched to a gene: 6. The CDR3 here is CASSYRGLVAGELFF. As DNA, the CDR3 is TGTGCCAGCAGCTACAGGGGGCTGGTCGCCGGGGAGCTGTTTTTT.

This clone was detected a few times. V and J are TRBV6-1 and TRBJ1-2, with TRBD1 as a possible D gene (5 bases). The CDR3 loop spans 15 amino acids. Germline CDR1 and CDR2: MNHNS and SASEGT. Trimming removed 1 base at V and 4 bases at J, with 13 bases between. In DNA form, the CDR3 reads TGTGCCAGCAGTGAAGGAGGGGCGCGGGGCTATGGCTACACCTTC. This sequence encodes CASSEGGARGYGYTF.

This rearrangement joins TRBV29-1 to TRBJ1-4, with 9 nucleotides matching TRBD1. Germline trimming cut 4 bases from V and 8 bases from J; bases unmatched to any gene: 8. Germline-derived CDR1 and CDR2 are SQVTM and ANQGSEA. This CDR3 spans 14 amino acids. The CDR3, as DNA: TGCAGCGTTGGGGGACAGGGACTTGGAGAAAAACTGTTTTTT. Residues: CSVGGQGLGEKLFF.

The genes are TRBV19 and TRBJ2-3; 7 bases fit TRBD1. Trimming at V came to 4 bases and at J to 1 base, leaving 2 bases not matched to a gene. The CDR3 runs 14 residues. Germline CDR1 and CDR2: LNHDA and SQIVND (reference sequence). CDR3 region: CASSNRGRTDTQYF. Here the CDR3 DNA reads TGTGCCAGTAGTAACAGGGGACGCACAGATACGCAGTATTTT.

As for this clone: Other DNA sequences from this sample encode an identical CDR3 as well. This rearrangement joins TRBV7-3 to TRBJ1-1; 7 bases are shared with TRBD1. Germline CDR1 is SGHTA and CDR2 is FQGTGA. V trimming: 5 bases; J trimming: 4 bases; junction bases outside the gene matches: 7. The CDR3 sequence is 14 residues long. The CDR3 loop is CASSPGGSGTEAFF. CDR3 nucleotide sequence: TGTGCCAGCAGCCCAGGGGGGTCGGGCACTGAAGCTTTCTTT.

Worth noting for this clone: This sample includes further DNA sequences coding for the same CDR3. This sequence joins TRBV5-5 and TRBJ1-5; D call uncertain. V gave up 1 base and J gave up 4 bases, with 6 bases separating them. This CDR3 contains 13 residues. CDR1 and CDR2 from the germline V gene are SGHKS and YYEKEE (reference sequence). DNA of the CDR3: TGTGCCAGCAGCTTGACCGGGAATCAGCCCCAGCATTTT. It codes for CASSLTGNQPQHF.

This clone was observed a handful of times. This chain connects TRBV6-5 to TRBJ1-2, with D maybe TRBD1 (6 bases). The CDR3 totals 13 residues. The germline V gene has CDR1 MNHEY and CDR2 SVGAGI. Trimming took off 0 bases at V and 6 bases at J, with 8 bases between the two ends. The DNA of the CDR3 is TGTGCCAGCAGTTACTCGGGGACAAATGGCTACACCTTC. This gives the protein CASSYSGTNGYTF.

This sequence joins TRBV7-8 and TRBJ1-5; unclear D gene. V was pared by 5 bases and J by 7 bases, with 9 bases between. The V gene's germline CDR1 is SGHVS and CDR2 FQNEAQ. The CDR3 spans 12 residues. In nucleotides, the CDR3 is TGTGCCAGCAGCGGACCGGGGCAGCCCCAGCATTTT. This codes for CASSGPGQPQHF. The whole variable domain, remainder taken from reference TRBV7-8 and TRBJ1-5, is GAGVSQSPRYKVAKRGQDVALRCDPISGHVSLFWYQQALGQGPEFLTYFQNEAQLDKSGLPSDRFFAERPEGSVSTLKIQRTQQEDSAVYLCASSGPGQPQHFGDGTRLSIL.

This chain uses TRBV29-1 with TRBJ2-2; possibly TRBD2 for D (7 bases). The V end was cut by 7 bases, the J end by 3 bases, with 18 bases between. From germline, CDR1 is SQVTM and CDR2 ANQGSEA. The length of the CDR3 is 15 residues. CDR3 bases: TGCAGCGCCTCGATAGGGGGGGGCTACACCGGGGAGCTGTTTTTT. Translated: CSASIGGGYTGELFF.

The V and J genes are TRBV30 and TRBJ1-2; the match to TRBD1 covers 7 bases. The germline V gene has CDR1 GTSNPN and CDR2 SVGIG (reference sequence). CDR3 length: 14 residues. J gave up 4 bases and V 2 bases, and 7 bases lay outside the gene matches. CDR3 amino acids: CAWSLPGGFYGYTF. In DNA form, the CDR3 reads TGTGCCTGGAGTCTTCCAGGGGGTTTCTATGGCTACACCTTC.

About this clone itself: Other DNA sequences in the sample encode the same CDR3. This chain joins TRBV5-1 and TRBJ1-6; TRBD1 agrees at 7 bases. This CDR3 contains 14 residues. V was pared by 4 bases and J by 9 bases, with 7 bases of the junction left unmatched. CDR1 SGHRS and CDR2 YFSETQ come from the germline V gene. The DNA for the CDR3 is TGCGCCAGCAGCCGTGACAGGGAAGGTTCACCCCTCCACTTT. Protein: CASSRDREGSPLHF.

V gene TRBV6-5 combines with J gene TRBJ2-7, with 7 bases identical to TRBD1. Trimming cost V 10 bases and J 0 bases; bases outside gene matches: 12. The CDR3 has 15 residues. The germline V gene has CDR1 MNHEY and CDR2 SVGAGI. The CDR3 region has the DNA TGTGCCACAAGCCCCGGGACAGTGAACTCCTACGAGCAGTACTTC. The encoded protein is CATSPGTVNSYEQYF.

The chain links TRBV20-1 to TRBJ1-3; perhaps TRBD1 as D (6 bases). Trimming removed 3 bases at V and 0 bases at J, with 15 bases between. CDR1 and CDR2 (germline): DFQATT, SNEGSKA (reference sequence). The CDR3 runs to 16 residues. CDR3 DNA: TGCAGTGCTAGTCCCGGGAGGGGACACTCTGGAAACACCATATATTTT. The encoded protein is CSASPGRGHSGNTIYF.

This clone is a singleton in its sample. The V gene is TRBV5-1, the J gene TRBJ1-2; 10 bases align to TRBD1. Trimming removed 0 bases from V and 9 bases from J; junction bases left unmatched: 8. Germline V gene sequence: CDR1 SGHRS, CDR2 YFSETQ. CDR3 size: 15 residues. The CDR3 loop reads CASSLGDRGFPSYTF. For the CDR3, the DNA is TGCGCCAGCAGCTTGGGGGACAGGGGCTTTCCAAGCTACACCTTC.

V is TRBV7-8 and J is TRBJ1-4, with D perhaps TRBD1 (6 bases). Germline values: CDR1 SGHVS, CDR2 FQNEAQ. V was shortened by 1 base and J by 7 bases, with 13 bases between the two germline ends. The CDR3 loop spans 15 amino acids. The CDR3 DNA is TGTGCCAGCAGCTTAGTAAGGGGGATTGGTGAAAAACTGTTTTTT. Residues: CASSLVRGIGEKLFF.

The chain recombines TRBV3-1 (or the pseudogene TRBV3-2) with TRBJ2-6; 8 bases line up with TRBD1. The germline V gene has CDR1 LGHDT and CDR2 YNNKEL (reference sequence). After removal of 6 bases from V and 2 bases from J, the junction contained 6 bases not matched to a gene. This CDR3 spans 16 amino acids. The CDR3 reads CASRHNRGAGANVLTF. DNA of the CDR3: TGTGCCAGCAGACACAACAGGGGGGCTGGGGCCAACGTCCTGACTTTC.

The chain has TRBV20-1 and TRBJ1-5, with a tentative D call TRBD1 (5 bases). The CDR3 extends over 13 amino acids. The V gene lost 3 bases and the J gene lost 2 bases, with 8 bases spanning the gap. Germline CDR1 and CDR2: DFQATT and SNEGSKA (reference sequence). The CDR3 DNA is TGCAGTGCTAGTGGGGCCGGCAATCAGCCCCAGCATTTT. Translating gives CSASGAGNQPQHF.

The CDR3 is CASSLVQETQYF. CDR3 in DNA: TGTGCCAGCAGCTTGGTACAGGAGACCCAGTACTTC. This chain uses TRBV5-8 with TRBJ2-5; D is undetermined. The germline V gene encodes CDR1 SGHTS and CDR2 YDEGEE. The CDR3 consists of 12 residues. Trimming removed 0 bases at V and 5 bases at J, with 5 bases between.